This TCR beta chain stems from a study of identical twins. Whole-study results and caveats: There was an excess of low generation probability in the out-of-frame alpha sequences that twins shared.

Healthy Caucasians provided all donations. MiXCR was run by TCRdb on the 5' RACE reads, yielding one entry per CDR3 protein. In the table there are around 550,000 distinct CDR3 sequences, nearly 15% of which are singletons. With respect to this clonotype: The antigen remains unidentified.

Germline V gene data show CDR1 as SQVTM and CDR2 as ANQGSEA. With 8 bases clipped from V and 2 bases from J, the junction kept 10 bases outside the gene matches. The CDR3 runs to 15 residues. These same records also appear under a second study, on yellow fever vaccine responses in identical twins.

Input material: CD4+ T cells sorted from blood. This receptor was identified in a woman aged 18-35 years in good health. V and J are TRBV29-1 and TRBJ1-4; 8 bases map to TRBD1. The CDR3: CSFRTGTVTNEKLFF. CDR3 nucleotides: TGCAGCTTTCGGACAGGGACGGTTACTAATGAAAAACTGTTTTTT.